Listed below are T cell receptor beta chains from one sample, sequenced in a study of T cells after yellow fever vaccination. Via MiXCR, TCRdb re-called the 5' RACE reads, giving one row per CDR3 protein. The profile shows hundreds of thousands of distinct CDR3 sequences, approximately 12% of them singletons. The source was PBMCs, collected on the day of the yellow fever booster vaccination. The receptor set was obtained from a man aged 25 to 45 who received the YFV17D yellow fever vaccine. Each CDR3 is given with its conserved first and last residue. D genes are given only for firm matches. Rows may omit the clone size; those that give it use once, few, many or a size class.

>TRBV30|TRBJ1-5|few|NA
TGTGCCTGGAGCTCAAGGGGGGTCCGGGCCCTCTATCAGCGCCAGCATTTT
CAWSSRGVRALYQRQHF
>TRBV20-1|TRBJ2-3|NA|TRBD2
TGCAGTGCTAGAGATCCCGGGACTAGCGGGAAGGCAGATACGCAGTATTTT
CSARDPGTSGKADTQYF
>TRBV21-1|TRBJ2-7|NA|NA
TGTGCCAGCAGCAAAGAAGAGAACGAGCAGTACTTC
CASSKEENEQYF
>TRBV7-9|TRBJ1-1|few|TRBD1
TGTGCCAGCAGCTGGGGACAGGATACTGAAGCTTTCTTT
CASSWGQDTEAFF
>TRBV23-1|TRBJ1-4|NA|NA
TGCGCCAGCAGTCCCCCAGAGGGGGATGAAAAACTGTTTTTT
CASSPPEGDEKLFF
>TRBV20-1|TRBJ2-3|NA|TRBD2
TGCAGTGCTAGTTCAGCGGGGGAAATCACAGATACGCAGTATTTT
CSASSAGEITDTQYF
>TRBV7-9|TRBJ1-2|few|TRBD1
TGTGCCAGCAACCAAGGACAGGAGGGCTACACCTTC
CASNQGQEGYTF
>TRBV3-1|TRBJ2-3|few|NA
TGTGCCAGCAGCCAAAGACCGAATACGCAGTATTTT
CASSQRPNTQYF
>TRBV5-5|TRBJ2-7|NA|NA
TGTGCCAGCGGCTCAGGTCTCCAGGAGTACTTC
CASGSGLQEYF
>TRBV7-2|TRBJ2-5|NA|NA
TGTGCCAGCAGCTCAAGAACGGGAGTTAGGGAGACCCAGTACTTC
CASSSRTGVRETQYF
>TRBV12-3/TRBV12-4|TRBJ2-1|NA|NA
TGTGCCAGCAGTTCTCCGGAAGGCAGCTCCTACAATGAGCAGTTCTTC
CASSSPEGSSYNEQFF